The 8 T cell receptor beta chains presented below share a single source sample, sequenced in a study of T-cell reconstitution after alpha-beta-depleted transplantation in children. Molecular barcoding with unique molecular identifiers was used for the TCRbeta library. TCRdb re-called the PCR reads through MiXCR, storing one row per CDR3 protein. The sample consists of 450,000 to 550,000 distinct CDR3 sequences, approximately 10% of them appearing once. Sequences were derived from PBMCs, mostly from graft donor cells, sampled 180 days after TCRalphabeta/CD19-depleted stem cell transplant. These receptors were obtained from a female patient aged 2 to 10 who had a stem cell transplant for aplastic anemia, so the T cells may come from the graft donor.

This clonotype was recorded a few times. This rearrangement joins TRBV20-1 to TRBJ2-5, with D uncertain. There are 13 residues in the CDR3. The germline V and J ends were trimmed by 4 bases and 1 base, with 10 bases remaining between them. Germline loops: CDR1 DFQATT, CDR2 SNEGSKA (reference sequence). The chain's CDR3 is CSATHWGQETQYF. The CDR3 DNA reads TGCAGTGCTACCCATTGGGGCCAAGAGACCCAGTACTTC.

The chain links TRBV6-2 or TRBV6-3 to TRBJ1-1; D might be TRBD1 (5 bases). The CDR3 spans 14 residues. Trimming stripped 4 bases from V and 5 bases from J, with 14 bases between. In germline, CDR1 is MNHEY, CDR2 SVGEGT. This chain's CDR3 is CASSSPGWGTEAFF. The CDR3 DNA sequence: TGTGCCAGCAGTTCGCCAGGGTGGGGGACTGAAGCTTTCTTT.

There are many counts of this clonotype. J is TRBJ1-5 and V is TRBV7-2, with 9 bases aligning to TRBD1. The CDR3 is made up of 14 amino acids. J lost 7 bases, V lost 5 bases, and 6 bases had no gene match. CDR1 is SGHTA, CDR2 FQGNSA, per germline. DNA of the CDR3: TGTGCCAGCAGCCGACAGGGGGGGCGGCAGCCCCAGCATTTT. Translated, it gives CASSRQGGRQPQHF.

This clonotype has at least ten counts. The CDR3 bases are TGTGCCAGCTCACTCGACAGACACAATGAGCAGTTCTTC. This gives the protein CASSLDRHNEQFF. The chain couples TRBV18 to TRBJ2-1; TRBD1 is a possible D gene (5 bases). Germline values: CDR1 KGHSH, CDR2 LQKENI. Trimming left V 4 bases short and J 5 bases short, with 9 bases between. This CDR3 comprises 13 residues.

This clonotype came up a few times. The chain joins TRBV7-2 to TRBJ2-3, with 11 bases lining up with TRBD2. Trimming at V came to 0 bases and at J to 0 bases, leaving 8 bases not matched to a gene. The length of the CDR3 is 19 residues. CDR1 and CDR2 (germline): SGHTA, FQGNSA. CDR3 nucleotides: TGTGCCAGCAGCTTAGCCCAGTTTAGCGGGAGGGCTAGCACAGATACGCAGTATTTT. Its protein is CASSLAQFSGRASTDTQYF.

The chain uses TRBV5-1 and TRBJ2-3; D gene unclear. Trimming pared 7 bases from V and 0 bases from J, leaving 15 bases between. CDR3 length: 15 residues. CDR1 is SGHRS, CDR2 YFSETQ, per germline. In nucleotides, the CDR3 is TGCGCCAGCTCCACGGACCGACCTAGCACAGATACGCAGTATTTT. This gives the protein CASSTDRPSTDTQYF.

There are a few counts of this clonotype. V is TRBV28 and J is TRBJ2-7; 7 bases match TRBD1. The CDR3 sequence is 16 residues long. Looked up from germline, CDR1 is MDHEN and CDR2 is SYDVKM. The ends lost 6 bases at V and 3 bases at J; junction bases unmatched: 14. CDR3 loop: CASSFSPGTDRYEQYF. The CDR3, as DNA: TGTGCCAGCAGCTTCTCCCCCGGGACAGATCGCTACGAGCAGTACTTC.

The sample holds a few counts of this clonotype. The chain uses TRBV6-1 and TRBJ2-7; no firm D call. Trimming cost V 8 bases and J 6 bases, with 11 bases left between them. The CDR3 runs 11 residues. Germline CDR1 MNHNS, CDR2 SASEGT. In nucleotides, the CDR3 is TGTGCCAGCGGTCTAGTGGTCGAGCAGTACTTC. Its translation is CASGLVVEQYF.